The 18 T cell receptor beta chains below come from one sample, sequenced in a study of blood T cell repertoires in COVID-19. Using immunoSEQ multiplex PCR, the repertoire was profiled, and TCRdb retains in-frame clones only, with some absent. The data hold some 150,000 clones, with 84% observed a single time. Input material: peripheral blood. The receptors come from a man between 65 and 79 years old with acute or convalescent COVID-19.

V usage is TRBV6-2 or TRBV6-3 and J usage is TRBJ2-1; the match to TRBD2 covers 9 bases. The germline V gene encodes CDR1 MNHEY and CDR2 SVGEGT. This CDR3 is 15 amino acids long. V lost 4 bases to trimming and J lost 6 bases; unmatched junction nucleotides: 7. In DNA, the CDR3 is TGTGCCAGCAGTTCAGCGGGGGGACAGACCAATGAGCAGTTCTTC. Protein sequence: CASSSAGGQTNEQFF.

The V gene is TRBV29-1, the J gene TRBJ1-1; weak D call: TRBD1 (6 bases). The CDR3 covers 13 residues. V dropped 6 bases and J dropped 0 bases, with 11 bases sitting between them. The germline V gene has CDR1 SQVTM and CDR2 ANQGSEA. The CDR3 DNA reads TGCAGCGTCGGGAAGGGGGTGAACACTGAAGCTTTCTTT. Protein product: CSVGKGVNTEAFF.

CDR3 sequence reads: CASSLAPSGERTEAFF. The CDR3 nucleotides read TGTGCCAGCAGCTTAGCCCCGAGCGGTGAACGGACTGAAGCTTTCTTT. This rearrangement joins TRBV7-9 to TRBJ1-1; D is unresolved. V was cut by 0 bases and J by 5 bases, with 16 bases left in between. The CDR3 has 16 residues. The V gene's germline CDR1 is SEHNR and CDR2 FQNEAQ (reference sequence). Looking up the rest from reference TRBV7-9 and TRBJ1-1 gives the full variable domain: DTGVSQNPRHKITKRGQNVTFRCDPISEHNRLYWYRQTLGQGPEFLTYFQNEAQLEKSRLLSDRFSAERPKGSFSTLEIQRTEQGDSAMYLCASSLAPSGERTEAFFGQGTRLTVV.

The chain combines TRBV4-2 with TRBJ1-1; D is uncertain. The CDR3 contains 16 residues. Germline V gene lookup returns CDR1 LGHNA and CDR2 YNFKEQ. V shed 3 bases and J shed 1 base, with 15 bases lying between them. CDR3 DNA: TGTGCCAGCAGCCAGCTAGCACGACTCCAGAACACTGAAGCTTTCTTT. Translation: CASSQLARLQNTEAFF.

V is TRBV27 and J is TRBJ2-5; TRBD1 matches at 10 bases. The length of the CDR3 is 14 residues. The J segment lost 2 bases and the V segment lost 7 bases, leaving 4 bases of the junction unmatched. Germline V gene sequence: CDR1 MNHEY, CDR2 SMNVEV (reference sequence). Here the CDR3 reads CASKRDRGQETQYF. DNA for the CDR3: TGTGCCAGCAAGAGGGACAGGGGACAAGAGACCCAGTACTTC.

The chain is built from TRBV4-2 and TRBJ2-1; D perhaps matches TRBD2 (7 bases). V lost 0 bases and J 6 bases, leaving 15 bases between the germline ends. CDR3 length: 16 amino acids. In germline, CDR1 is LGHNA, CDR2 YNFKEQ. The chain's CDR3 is CASSQDRRGRGNEQFF. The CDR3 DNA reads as TGTGCCAGCAGCCAAGACAGGAGGGGGAGGGGCAATGAGCAGTTCTTC.

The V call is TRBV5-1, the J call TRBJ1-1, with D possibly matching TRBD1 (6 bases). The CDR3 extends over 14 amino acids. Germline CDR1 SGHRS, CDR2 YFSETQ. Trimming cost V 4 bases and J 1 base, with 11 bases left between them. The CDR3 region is CASSTGTSNTEAFF. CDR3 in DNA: TGCGCCAGCAGCACAGGGACCTCGAACACTGAAGCTTTCTTT.

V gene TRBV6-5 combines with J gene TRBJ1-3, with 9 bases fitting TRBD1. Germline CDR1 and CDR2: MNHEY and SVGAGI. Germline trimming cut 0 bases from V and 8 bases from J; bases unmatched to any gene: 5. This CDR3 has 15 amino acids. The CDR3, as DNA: TGTGCCAGCAGTTACTCGAACAGGGGGCAAGACACCATATATTTT. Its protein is CASSYSNRGQDTIYF.

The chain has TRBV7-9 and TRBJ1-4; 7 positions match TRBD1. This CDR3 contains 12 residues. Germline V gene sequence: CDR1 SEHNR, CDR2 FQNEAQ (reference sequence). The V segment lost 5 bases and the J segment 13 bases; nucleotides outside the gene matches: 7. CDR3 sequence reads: CASSMTGLLLFF. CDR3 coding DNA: TGTGCCAGCAGCATGACAGGGCTCCTACTGTTTTTT.

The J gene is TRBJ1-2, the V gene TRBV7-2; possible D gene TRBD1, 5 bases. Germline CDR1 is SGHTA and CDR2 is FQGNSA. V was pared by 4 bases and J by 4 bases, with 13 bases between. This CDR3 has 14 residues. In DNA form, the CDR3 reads TGTGCCAGCAGCTCCAAGGGGCAGGGCTATGGCTACACCTTC. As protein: CASSSKGQGYGYTF.

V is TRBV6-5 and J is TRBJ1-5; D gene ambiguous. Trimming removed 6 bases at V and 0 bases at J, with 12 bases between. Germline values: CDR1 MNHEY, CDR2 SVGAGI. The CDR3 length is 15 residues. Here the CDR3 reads CASRGNSGSNQPQHF. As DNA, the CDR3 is TGTGCCAGCAGAGGCAACTCGGGTAGCAATCAGCCCCAGCATTTT.

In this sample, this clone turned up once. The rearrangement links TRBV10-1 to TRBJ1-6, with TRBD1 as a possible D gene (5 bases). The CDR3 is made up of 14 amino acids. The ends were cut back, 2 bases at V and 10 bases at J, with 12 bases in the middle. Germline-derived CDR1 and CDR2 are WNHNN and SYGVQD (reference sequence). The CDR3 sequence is CASSEQTGGSPLHF. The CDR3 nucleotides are TGCGCCAGCAGTGAGCAAACAGGTGGATCACCCCTCCACTTT.

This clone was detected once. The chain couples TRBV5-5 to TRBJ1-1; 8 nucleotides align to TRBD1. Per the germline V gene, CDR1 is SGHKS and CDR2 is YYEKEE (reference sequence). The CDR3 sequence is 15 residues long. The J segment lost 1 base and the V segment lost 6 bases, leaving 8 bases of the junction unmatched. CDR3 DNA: TGTGCCAGCACAAGAACAGGGGGACAGAACACTGAAGCTTTCTTT. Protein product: CASTRTGGQNTEAFF.

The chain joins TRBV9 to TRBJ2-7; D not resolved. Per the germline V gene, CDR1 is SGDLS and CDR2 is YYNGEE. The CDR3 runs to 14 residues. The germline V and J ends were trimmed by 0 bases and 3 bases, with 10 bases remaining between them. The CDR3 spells CASSVGDTDYEQYF. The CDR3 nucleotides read TGTGCCAGCAGCGTAGGTGACACGGACTACGAGCAGTACTTC.

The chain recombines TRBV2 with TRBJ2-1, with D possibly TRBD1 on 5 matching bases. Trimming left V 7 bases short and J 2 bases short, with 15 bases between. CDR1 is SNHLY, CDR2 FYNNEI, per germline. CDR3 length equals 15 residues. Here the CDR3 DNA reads TGTGCCAGCACGCCTAGGACATTAACCTACAATGAGCAGTTCTTC. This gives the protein CASTPRTLTYNEQFF.

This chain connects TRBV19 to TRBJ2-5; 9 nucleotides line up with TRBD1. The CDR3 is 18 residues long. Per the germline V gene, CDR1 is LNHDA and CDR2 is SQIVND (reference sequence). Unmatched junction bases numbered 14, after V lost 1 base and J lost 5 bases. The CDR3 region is CASSIAKTGGAERETQYF. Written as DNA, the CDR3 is TGTGCCAGTAGTATAGCTAAAACAGGGGGCGCGGAGAGGGAGACCCAGTACTTC.

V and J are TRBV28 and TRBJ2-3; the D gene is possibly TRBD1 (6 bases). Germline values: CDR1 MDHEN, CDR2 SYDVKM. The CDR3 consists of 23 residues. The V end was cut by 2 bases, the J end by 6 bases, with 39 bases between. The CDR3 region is CASSLTPHPSLISPEARGDTQYF. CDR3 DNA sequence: TGTGCCAGCAGTTTAACCCCTCATCCCTCTCTCATATCCCCGGAGGCCAGGGGTGATACGCAGTATTTT.

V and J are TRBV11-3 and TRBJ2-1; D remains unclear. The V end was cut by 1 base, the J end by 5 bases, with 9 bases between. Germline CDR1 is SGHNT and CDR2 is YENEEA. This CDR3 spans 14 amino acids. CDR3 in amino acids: CASSLGAENNEQFF. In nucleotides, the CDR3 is TGTGCCAGCAGCTTAGGGGCCGAGAACAATGAGCAGTTCTTC.